This T cell receptor beta chain was found in a study of shared clonotypes between healthy human individuals. Study as a whole: Plates per donor: three CD4 naive, three CD4 memory, two CD8 naive, one CD8 memory. Study observations and caveats: Estimated richness values were generally larger in naive subsets than in memory subsets.

An assay was performed, and its level was deep. Only in-frame clones appear in the TCRdb table, and some are missing; sequencing was by immunoSEQ multiplex PCR. The table has 2.3 million or so clones, about 92% seen once; the top ten hold roughly 0.36%. Germline values: CDR1 SGHNT, CDR2 YYREEE (reference sequence). This CDR3 is built from 17 residues. The germline V and J ends were trimmed by 4 bases and 4 bases, with 21 bases remaining between them. Division of CD4+ cells produced a CD45RA+ naive subset and a CD45RA-negative memory subset. Concerning this clone: Its antigen is unidentified.

This receptor was obtained from a man between 18 and 35 years old in good health. Some clones in this sample may be carry-over from other donors' samples. The chain employs TRBV5-4 and TRBJ2-1, with a weak D call TRBD1 (5 bases). The sequenced material came from naive CD4+ T cells from PBMCs. Regarding subset: CD45RA+ positively selected. CDR3 loop: CASSPTGASPPYNEQFF. In DNA form, the CDR3 reads TGTGCCAGCAGCCCAACAGGTGCCAGCCCCCCTTACAATGAGCAGTTCTTC.